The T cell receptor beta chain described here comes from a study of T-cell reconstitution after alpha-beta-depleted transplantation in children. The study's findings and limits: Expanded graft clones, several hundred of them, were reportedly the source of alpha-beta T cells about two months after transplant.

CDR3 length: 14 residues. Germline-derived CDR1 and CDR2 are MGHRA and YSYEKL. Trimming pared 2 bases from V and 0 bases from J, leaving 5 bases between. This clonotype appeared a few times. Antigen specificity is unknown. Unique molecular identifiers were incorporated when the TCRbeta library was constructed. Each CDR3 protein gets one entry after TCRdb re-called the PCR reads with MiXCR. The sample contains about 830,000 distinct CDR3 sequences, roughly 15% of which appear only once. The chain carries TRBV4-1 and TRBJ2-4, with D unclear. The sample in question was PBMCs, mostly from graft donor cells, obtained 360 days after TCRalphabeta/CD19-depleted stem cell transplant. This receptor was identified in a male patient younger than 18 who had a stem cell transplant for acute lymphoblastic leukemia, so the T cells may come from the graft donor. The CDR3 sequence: CASSQPAAKNIQYF. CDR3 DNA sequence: TGCGCCAGCAGCCAACCAGCAGCCAAAAACATTCAGTACTTC.